This T cell receptor (beta chain) came from a study of cytomegalovirus exposure and HLA in healthy donors (dated by TCRdb to about 2017). Background on the whole study: An earlier analysis of 587 of the donors reported more than 250 Gb of sequence data and 100 million to 130 million unique TCR beta sequences from 150 million to 200 million T cells. An early release that covered approximately 600 HLA-typed donors contained approximately 300 gigabases of sequencing data and roughly 84 million unique TCR sequences. Of the 398 genotyped donors, approximately 80% were placed in the genetic ancestry cluster associated with self-reported Caucasian donors. The study aimed to test whether signatures of past pathogen exposure could be identified by cataloging public T cell receptors. The T cell repertoires of around 670 subjects were profiled by immunosequencing and related to cytomegalovirus serostatus. Besides the first cohort of 666 subjects, a separate validation cohort made up of roughly 120 different subjects was used. To predict cytomegalovirus infection status, the study brought together high-throughput TCR immunosequencing, statistical association of individual TCRs with disease status, and machine learning. In a later analysis, previously published TCR beta repertoires from 600 to 850 donors were re-analyzed and high-resolution HLA genotyping was added so that TCR occurrence patterns could be studied. Rather than drawing on any new phenotypic data, the later analysis identified candidate immune exposures from TCR beta sequences and the way those sequences occurred across donors. To decide whether each TCR beta V gene segment behaved as functional or pseudogenic, an earlier analysis of 587 of the donors relied on high-throughput TCR beta sequencing. Alongside the repertoire data, information on donor age, sex, ethnicity and CMV serostatus was compiled. A later genetic analysis took genome-wide SNP genotypes for about 60% of the roughly 670 donors and used that subset as a discovery cohort. Every discovery cohort repertoire had been produced on one sequencing platform. Class I and class II HLA loci were covered by the typing at four-digit resolution. The number of donors typed differed by locus, with about 629-630 for A, B, C, DRB1 and DQB1, approximately 500 for DQA1, 600 to 610 for DPA1, and under 490 for DPB1. Because of strong linkage in the cohort, a handful of DR-DQ haplotypes were treated as single units for association and clustering. Among 300 to 500 genotyped donors of the cohort, an average of around 220,000 unique TCR beta nucleotide sequences was sequenced per donor, of which 15% to 20% were non-productive.

Library construction relied on the immunoSEQ multiplex PCR assay. For the multiplex PCR, a mixture combining 60 forward primers for TCR Vbeta segments and 13 reverse primers for TCR Jbeta segments was used. Amplification of the CDR3 region of rearranged TCR beta genes was performed with a multiplex PCR assay on genomic DNA. On the Illumina HiSeq System, the amplified TCR beta libraries were sequenced as 87-base-pair reads. Turning to the authors' computational methods: A later analysis tallied roughly 80 million unique TCR beta chains across the 610 or so repertoires, and approximately 12 million of those chains were shared by two or more donors. Raw reads were error-corrected and collapsed into unique sequences by a nearest-neighbor algorithm in which closely related sequences were merged to remove PCR and sequencing errors. Alignment of CDR3 sequences to IMGT reference sequences was used to assign V, D and J gene segments. For a sequence to be retained, a match of at least six nucleotides to both a V gene segment and a J gene segment was required. Rearrangements were called productive when the CDR3 lacked stop codons and stayed in frame with V and J; all others were non-productive. CDR3 was defined according to IMGT convention as the region running from the second conserved V-encoded cysteine to the conserved J-encoded phenylalanine. The earlier analysis of fewer than 700 of the donors excluded sequences that lacked an unambiguous match to a single V gene segment. An earlier analysis of just under 600 of the donors called V segments functional above 56.7% productive rearrangements and segregating when the between-donor standard deviation exceeded 5%. A statistical classification framework was built for diagnosing cytomegalovirus status from the catalog of TCR beta chain sequences. V and J gene assignment, in a later analysis, came from comparing TCR nucleotide sequences with IMGT/GENE-DB human TR gene sequences. The TCRdist pipeline was used in a later analysis to assign CDR3 sequences and most-parsimonious VDJ recombination scenarios. In a later analysis, each TCR beta chain was defined by its CDR3 amino acid sequence together with its V-gene family, and reads lacking a unique V-gene family were excluded. In a later analysis, 450 to 600 highly shared, low-generation-probability nucleotide sequences were removed to address suspected cross-contamination and a sequencing artifact. In a later analysis, a clonal expansion index for each public chain was calculated from normalized within-repertoire ranks of inferred template counts. A later analysis computed generation probabilities with a VDJ recombination model fitted to out-of-frame rearrangements, and checked the results against IGoR. In a later analysis, hypergeometric tests were used to score TCR-TCR, TCR-HLA and TCR-CMV co-occurrence, with a repertoire-size bias correction applied to TCR pairs. A later analysis estimated false discovery rates by permuting HLA or CMV assignments 20 times. In a later analysis, co-occurring TCRs were grouped using DBSCAN, and TCRdist sequence similarity was added for clustering within HLA-allele-positive subsets. Co-occurrence clustering excluded repertoires with fewer than 30,000 or more than 120,000 public chains, plus five with anomalous nucleotide sharing. The immuneACCESS repertoire file appears here via TCRdb, limited to in-frame rearrangements. These files lack a portion of the clones; in checked studies, under half of the deficit traces to unresolved V genes, and the cause of the others is not known. V and J calls plus clone size are reproduced from that table; the DNA served to infer D and trimming. This sample holds more than 60,000 clones; more than 60% were observed only once. In total, the top ten clones hold approximately 5.4% of the sample.

The cohort comprised 550 to 700 healthy bone marrow donors. Cohort members were all nominally healthy when sampled, although unrecorded immune exposures were likely present. The donor was CMV seropositive and belonged to the group of 250 to 300 seropositive cohort members. Every donor gave a peripheral blood sample, and the peripheral blood mononuclear cells from that sample were used for TCR beta sequencing. The Qiagen DNeasy Blood Extraction Kit was used to extract genomic DNA from the blood cell samples. As regards this clone: Its antigen target is currently unknown. No much larger clone exists at a distance of one base, and base qualities are not known.

Trimming accounts for 3 bases at V and 3 bases at J, while the number of junction bases matched to no gene is 6. From cysteine to phenylalanine, the CDR3 is 17 amino acids long. CDR3 DNA only is kept here, 51 bases in frame from base 1. The germline V gene yields SNHLY for CDR1 and FYNNEI for CDR2. Paper-wide results and their limitations: In an earlier analysis of around 600 of the donors, most TCR beta V segments appeared in productive rearrangements about 87% or about 30% of the time, broadly matching IMGT annotations. In a later genetic analysis, fewer N-insertions in productive TCRs were reported among donors in an Asian-associated ancestry cluster than the roughly 640-donor mean. A further reported finding was that TCR beta sequences accurately predicted the HLA-A and HLA-B alleles for most subjects in the first cohort. Because counts were too low, approximately 15 rarely observed V segments, including chromosome 9 orphons, were excluded from the earlier analysis of around 590 of the donors. Specific HLA alleles were associated with 16,951 TCR beta sequences at a false discovery rate of 0.05 in a later analysis. In the study, some 160 TCR beta chains were listed as associated with cytomegalovirus. In both the original and validation cohorts, the classifier was reported to diagnose cytomegalovirus status with high specificity and sensitivity. In a later analysis, HLA-associated TCR beta chains showed more clonal expansion and lower generation probabilities than non-associated chains that were equally common. This cohort had only TCR beta chains sequenced, and the lack of alpha or paired-chain data limited which features could be detected. V-gene and J-gene trimming of TCR beta chains was associated with a missense DCLRE1C variant in a later genetic analysis, and the association was replicated in an independent cohort. Across donors, most TCR sequences were observed very rarely, whereas some public TCRs were present in many individuals. Because HLA typing was missing for some donors at each locus, association tests included only the typed subset. Because the 87-base-pair reads could not distinguish some IMGT-functional V segments, including TRBV6-2 and TRBV6-3, those segments were excluded. In vitro tests confirmed that a few of the cytomegalovirus-associated TCR beta chains recognize cytomegalovirus antigens. Assigning TCR associations to individual alleles was difficult when HLA alleles, especially DR and DQ, strongly co-occurred. The presence/absence analyses assumed that sequencing depth was roughly uniform across donors, and that assumption may not be true. Several of the top co-occurrence clusters appeared to be linked to parvovirus B19, influenza, CMV and Epstein-Barr virus, according to a later analysis. The only immune exposure information available for the cohort was CMV serostatus. A later analysis found that most CMV-associated TCR beta chains appeared HLA-restricted, with HLA associations seemingly driven largely by CMV exposure. In a later analysis, the rate of TCR association differed among HLA loci, with DRB1 alleles having the most associated TCRs and HLA-C alleles having the fewest. The authors suggested that the approach could potentially be generalized to other disease states and immunological phenotypes. Correlated functional status among segregating V segments might be attributable to linkage disequilibrium, but an unknown experimental factor could not be ruled out. A group of highly shared sequence variants was considered likely to be a technical artifact of the sequencing pipeline.

Input material: PBMCs. The chain uses TRBV2 and TRBJ2-5, with TRBD2 matching 14 junction bases. This receptor was taken from a male donor in good health and CMV-seropositive. The nucleotide sequence reads as follows: TGTGCCAGCAGTGAGGAGTCGGGACTAGCGGGGGAAGAGACCCAGTACTTC. This gives the protein CASSEESGLAGEETQYF.